This T cell receptor (beta chain) was captured in a study of vaccination effects on CD4 cells after COVID-19. The repertoire was sequenced with immunoSEQ multiplex PCR; TCRdb's copy has only in-frame clones and lacks some. The data show tens of thousands of clones, roughly 70% seen once. V lost 4 bases, J lost 3 bases, and 18 bases lay in between. CDR1 is SQVTM and CDR2 is ANQGSEA in the germline V gene. The CDR3 runs 15 residues. Comment on this clone: The antigen remains undetermined.

Overall study findings and caveats: Marked clonal contraction was seen in infection- and vaccine-induced clones late after vaccination. Healthy vaccinees showed cross-reactivity with common cold coronaviruses in only 1 of 255 vaccine-induced clones.

Expansion with viral peptide pools was applied to antigen-specific CD4+ T cells by the ViraFEST assay prior to sequencing. Scientists isolated CD4+ T cells after an approximately ten-day culture period ended. Nucleocapsid antibody tests were negative, and the vaccine recipients had no prior SARS-CoV-2 infection. On day 3 and again on day 7, half the medium was replaced with IL-2 medium. The V and J genes are TRBV29-1 and TRBJ1-1; unclear D gene. The sequences come from CD4+ T cells from PBMCs cultured with SARS-CoV-2 spike peptides, collected before COVID-19 vaccination. The TCR comes from a human donor who received a COVID-19 vaccine. DNA for the CDR3: TGCAGCGTTGTACGTGCGGTGTCGGTCCACACTGAAGCTTTCTTT. As protein: CSVVRAVSVHTEAFF.